This entry lists 23 T cell receptor beta chains sequenced from one sample in a study of STAT5B mutations in CD4+ large granular lymphocyte leukemia. Sequencing used immunoSEQ multiplex PCR; TCRdb keeps in-frame clones, though not all of them. The sample consists of 25,000 to 35,000 clones, about 78% of them appearing once. The sequencing sample was made of CD4+ T cells from blood buffy coats. These receptor sequences come from a human donor in good health.

The chain recombines TRBV29-1 with TRBJ2-1; D unresolved. Germline CDR1 and CDR2: SQVTM and ANQGSEA. The CDR3 has 13 amino acids. Deletions cut 3 bases from V and 7 bases from J, with 13 bases between. The CDR3 DNA follows: TGCAGCGTTGATTTGGCCGGCATAAATGAGCAGTTCTTC. It yields the protein CSVDLAGINEQFF.

V gene TRBV7-9 combines with J gene TRBJ1-1, with 9 bases aligning to TRBD1. This CDR3 has 14 amino acids. V lost 5 bases to trimming and J lost 3 bases; unmatched junction nucleotides: 4. Per germline, CDR1 SEHNR and CDR2 FQNEAQ (reference sequence). The CDR3 sequence is CASSPGTGYTEAFF. The CDR3 DNA follows: TGTGCCAGCAGCCCCGGGACAGGGTACACTGAAGCTTTCTTT.

The rearrangement links TRBV7-2 to TRBJ2-3, with D perhaps TRBD2 (6 bases). V lost 3 bases, J lost 3 bases, and 10 bases lay in between. CDR1 and CDR2 (germline): SGHTA, FQGNSA. This CDR3 comprises 14 residues. The CDR3 spells CASSFGLSTDTQYF. CDR3 nucleotides: TGTGCCAGCAGCTTCGGACTAAGTACAGATACGCAGTATTTT.

This sequence joins TRBV6-5 and TRBJ2-7, with 7 bases fitting TRBD1. This CDR3 comprises 15 residues. Germline CDR1 and CDR2: MNHEY and SVGAGI. The J segment lost 2 bases and the V segment lost 6 bases, leaving 10 bases of the junction unmatched. CDR3 sequence (DNA): TGTGCCAGCAGAACTCACGACAGGGCTGCCTACGAGCAGTACTTC. Amino acid sequence: CASRTHDRAAYEQYF.

This clone has a handful of counts. The rearrangement joins TRBV27 to TRBJ1-3; D remains ambiguous. Trimming shortened V by 5 bases and J by 2 bases, and 4 bases separated the two germline ends. CDR3 length: 12 residues. CDR1 MNHEY and CDR2 SMNVEV come from the germline V gene (reference sequence). In nucleotides, the CDR3 is TGTGCCAGCAGTGAACCTGGAAACACCATATATTTT. It is translated as CASSEPGNTIYF.

This clone showed up just a few times. V usage is TRBV7-9 and J usage is TRBJ1-1; D remains ambiguous. Germline V CDR1 and CDR2: SEHNR, FQNEAQ (reference sequence). Trimming stripped 1 base from V and 0 bases from J, with 6 bases between. This CDR3 spans 14 amino acids. Here the CDR3 reads CASSLVGVNTEAFF. CDR3 DNA sequence: TGTGCCAGCAGCTTAGTTGGCGTGAACACTGAAGCTTTCTTT. Full variable domain (outside the CDR3, taken from reference TRBV7-9 and TRBJ1-1): DTGVSQNPRHKITKRGQNVTFRCDPISEHNRLYWYRQTLGQGPEFLTYFQNEAQLEKSRLLSDRFSAERPKGSFSTLEIQRTEQGDSAMYLCASSLVGVNTEAFFGQGTRLTVV.

Notes on this clone: It is unclear where the CDR3 begins or ends on the DNA, so no DNA is shown, and the CDR3 is as TCRdb lists it. V gene TRBV13 combines with J gene TRBJ2-5. The CDR3 is 14 residues long, ends included. CDR1 and CDR2 (germline): PRHDT, FYEKMQ (reference sequence). CDR3 region: CASSFRGRGETQYF.

The V gene is TRBV4-2, the J gene TRBJ2-3; TRBD2 agrees at 9 bases. The CDR3 is 16 amino acids. The V gene's germline CDR1 is LGHNA and CDR2 YNFKEQ. Unmatched junction bases numbered 7, after V lost 4 bases and J lost 2 bases. For the CDR3, the DNA is TGTGCCAGCAGCCGAACTTTAGCGGGGGCCACAGATACGCAGTATTTT. The encoded protein is CASSRTLAGATDTQYF.

The rearrangement joins TRBV9 to TRBJ1-1, with D unclear. The CDR3 extends over 13 amino acids. CDR1 and CDR2 from the germline V gene are SGDLS and YYNGEE. V lost 1 base to trimming and J lost 7 bases, with 11 bases between them. The CDR3 bases are TGTGCCAGCAGCGTAAGAAGGGATGGTGAAGCTTTCTTT. This encodes CASSVRRDGEAFF.

This clone was seen more than once but under ten times. The chain links TRBV16 to TRBJ1-1; maybe TRBD1 (6 bases). Germline assignment: CDR1 KGHSY and CDR2 FQNENV. V was clipped by 4 bases and J by 0 bases, with 18 bases between them. This CDR3 is built from 17 residues. The CDR3 here is CASSRIIQGIMNTEAFF. CDR3 DNA sequence: TGTGCCAGCAGCCGAATCATACAGGGTATCATGAACACTGAAGCTTTCTTT. Full variable domain (remainder filled in from reference TRBV16 and TRBJ1-1): GEEVAQTPKHLVRGEGQKAKLYCAPIKGHSYVFWYQQVLKNEFKFLISFQNENVFDETGMPKERFSAKCLPNSPCSLEIQATKLEDSAVYFCASSRIIQGIMNTEAFFGQGTRLTVV.

V usage is TRBV7-8 and J usage is TRBJ2-1; a weak D match, TRBD1 (6 bases). This CDR3 is 13 amino acids long. Germline lookup yields CDR1 SGHVS and CDR2 FQNEAQ. Trimming stripped 4 bases from V and 9 bases from J, with 13 bases between. The DNA of the CDR3 is TGTGCCAGCAGCTCACAGGGTTTGCCTGAGCAGTTCTTC. It yields the protein CASSSQGLPEQFF.

This clone was seen only once. The V gene is TRBV19, the J gene TRBJ2-6; 7 positions match TRBD1. Germline V lookup: CDR1 LNHDA, CDR2 SQIVND (reference sequence). V was clipped by 5 bases and J by 0 bases; unmatched bases: 7. The CDR3 contains 17 residues. CDR3 nucleotide sequence: TGTGCCAGTAGTCCGGGACAGTCCCTCTCTGGGGCCAACGTCCTGACTTTC. Its protein product is CASSPGQSLSGANVLTF.

The chain couples TRBV9 to TRBJ2-1, with 12 bases aligning to TRBD2. The CDR3 is made up of 19 amino acids. Per the germline V gene, CDR1 is SGDLS and CDR2 is YYNGEE. The trim removed 0 bases at V and 5 bases at J, leaving 12 bases unmatched. CDR3 residues: CASSVGLAGVVFGNNEQFF. The CDR3 DNA sequence: TGTGCCAGCAGCGTAGGACTAGCGGGAGTAGTTTTCGGCAACAATGAGCAGTTCTTC.

The chain couples TRBV5-1 to TRBJ1-5; no firm D call. In germline, CDR1 is SGHRS, CDR2 YFSETQ. This CDR3 region has 14 residues. With 0 bases removed from V and 0 bases from J, the gap between germline ends came to 4 bases. CDR3 nucleotides: TGCGCCAGCAGCTTGGACAGTAGCAATCAGCCCCAGCATTTT. Translated: CASSLDSSNQPQHF.

The rearrangement joins TRBV7-8 to TRBJ1-5, with 7 bases identical to TRBD1. V was pared by 6 bases and J by 2 bases, with 10 bases of the junction left unmatched. Germline V gene sequence: CDR1 SGHVS, CDR2 FQNEAQ. This CDR3 has 16 residues. The CDR3: CASSTRGGGGNQPQHF. DNA of the CDR3: TGTGCCAGCAGTACCAGGGGGGGCGGTGGCAATCAGCCCCAGCATTTT. The full variable domain, its missing parts supplied by reference TRBV7-8 and TRBJ1-5, is GAGVSQSPRYKVAKRGQDVALRCDPISGHVSLFWYQQALGQGPEFLTYFQNEAQLDKSGLPSDRFFAERPEGSVSTLKIQRTQQEDSAVYLCASSTRGGGGNQPQHFGDGTRLSIL.

The V gene is TRBV6-7, the J gene TRBJ1-2; D is possibly TRBD1 (5 bases). TRBV6-7 is identified as an open reading frame with a role that is uncertain. CDR3 length: 15 residues. V lost 0 bases to trimming and J lost 4 bases, with 12 bases between them. The CDR3 nucleotides read TGTGCCAGCAGTTACTCTGAGACAGACGGCTATGGCTACACCTTC. It specifies CASSYSETDGYGYTF.

The gene calls are TRBV5-1 and TRBJ1-6; 10 bases match TRBD1. This CDR3 comprises 15 residues. Germline-derived CDR1 and CDR2 are SGHRS and YFSETQ. Unmatched junction bases numbered 8, after V lost 0 bases and J lost 14 bases. The CDR3 sequence: CASSLGLPGQGSLHF. The CDR3 DNA follows: TGCGCCAGCAGCTTGGGACTACCGGGACAGGGGTCCCTCCACTTT.

V usage is TRBV5-1 and J usage is TRBJ2-2; the match to TRBD2 covers 7 bases. This CDR3 has 14 amino acids. Germline trimming cut 7 bases from V and 4 bases from J; bases unmatched to any gene: 7. CDR1 is SGHRS, CDR2 YFSETQ, per germline. The CDR3 loop reads CASFTGGGTGELFF. CDR3 in DNA: TGCGCCAGCTTCACGGGGGGAGGCACCGGGGAGCTGTTTTTT.

The chain couples TRBV19 to TRBJ1-5, with D perhaps matching TRBD1 (5 bases). The CDR3 is 13 amino acids. Trimming removed 3 bases from V and 5 bases from J, with 8 bases in between. Looked up from germline, CDR1 is LNHDA and CDR2 is SQIVND (reference sequence). CDR3: CASSMGGDQPQHF. The DNA of the CDR3 is TGTGCCAGTAGTATGGGGGGGGATCAGCCCCAGCATTTT.

The rearrangement links TRBV6-1 to TRBJ2-1; TRBD1 matches 8 bases. The CDR3 totals 13 residues. Unmatched junction bases numbered 5, after V lost 5 bases and J lost 8 bases. In germline, CDR1 is MNHNS, CDR2 SASEGT. The CDR3 sequence: CASSQGARDEQFF. CDR3 DNA sequence: TGTGCCAGCAGTCAGGGGGCGCGCGATGAGCAGTTCTTC.

This clone was counted a single time. As DNA, the CDR3 is TGTGCCAGCAGCTTAACCTCCGGAGACATTCAGTACTTC. Translation: CASSLTSGDIQYF. The chain has TRBV7-3 and TRBJ2-4; no clear D gene. The V end was cut by 0 bases, the J end by 8 bases, with 8 bases between. The CDR3 has 13 amino acids. Germline V lookup: CDR1 SGHTA, CDR2 FQGTGA. The whole variable domain, remainder taken from reference TRBV7-3 and TRBJ2-4, is GAGVSQTPSNKVTEKGKYVELRCDPISGHTALYWYRQSLGQGPEFLIYFQGTGAADDSGLPNDRFFAVRPEGSVSTLKIQRTERGDSAVYLCASSLTSGDIQYFGAGTRLSVL.

The J gene is TRBJ1-1, the V gene TRBV6-5; no firm D call. Between the trimmed V and J ends, which lost 3 bases and 3 bases, there was a span of 14 bases. The CDR3 runs to 15 residues. Germline V gene sequence: CDR1 MNHEY, CDR2 SVGAGI. In DNA, the CDR3 is TGTGCCAGCAGTTATTACGGGGAGTCTCACACTGAAGCTTTCTTT. Residues: CASSYYGESHTEAFF.

The rearrangement uses TRBV23-1 and TRBJ2-7; D remains unclear. TRBV23-1 is an open reading frame, and its role is uncertain. This CDR3 contains 15 residues. Trimming took 10 bases from V and 0 from J, leaving 19 bases between them. The CDR3 DNA sequence: TGCGCCACTTCACCCATTCGTCTTAGCTCCTACGAGCAGTACTTC. It specifies CATSPIRLSSYEQYF.